The clone carrying this T cell receptor beta chain was picked up a small number of times. Thyroid ultrasound and orbital computed tomography, with clinical symptoms and serum thyroxine and TRAb, informed diagnoses. From 8.5 to 10 ml of fresh peripheral blood, PBMCs were isolated. The germline V and J ends were trimmed by 5 bases and 0 bases, with 7 bases remaining between them. Germline assignment: CDR1 LNHDA and CDR2 SQIVND (reference sequence). This CDR3 comprises 13 residues. The sample belongs to a study of T cells in Graves' hyperthyroidism and ophthalmopathy. Using RNA transcripts as the source, TCR beta CDR3 regions were amplified. Researchers ran a first-round RT-PCR on the TCR CDR3 using the HTBI primer set. Via MiXCR, TCRdb re-called the multiplex PCR reads, giving one row per CDR3 protein. Here the sample spans about 270,000 distinct CDR3 sequences, about 20% being singletons.

The TCR originated in a man aged 25-45 years with Graves' ophthalmopathy. The chain couples TRBV19 to TRBJ2-5; no clear D gene. Sequencing was performed on blood. The CDR3 bases are TGTGCCAGTAGTGTGGCAGACCAAGAGACCCAGTACTTC. It yields the protein CASSVADQETQYF.